These 32 T cell receptor beta chains share one sample of origin, sequenced in a study of post-analysis software for immune sequencing data. Whole-study findings and limits: A handful of TRBV segments appeared more often in patients than in controls, and TRBV5-6, TRBV5-1 and TRBV20-1 were among these.

The authors incorporated unique molecular identifiers into the TCR beta cDNA libraries. TCRdb reanalysed the PCR reads using MiXCR and keeps one entry per CDR3 protein. The data hold 500,000 to 600,000 distinct CDR3 sequences, with roughly 45% observed a single time. These receptors have no known antigen. Sequencing input: blood. These receptors came from a girl between 10 and 17 years old with multiple sclerosis.

The chain couples TRBV5-6 to TRBJ2-1, with a weak D call TRBD2 (5 bases). The V gene lost 0 bases and the J gene lost 3 bases, with 10 bases spanning the gap. The CDR3 contains 15 residues. The germline V gene encodes CDR1 SGHDT and CDR2 YYEEEE. The CDR3 loop is CASSLEVAHYNEQFF. The CDR3 DNA follows: TGTGCCAGCAGCTTGGAGGTAGCGCACTACAATGAGCAGTTCTTC.

This clonotype turned up a few times. The V and J genes are TRBV10-1 and TRBJ2-7, with D possibly called TRBD1 or TRBD2 (5 bases each). Trimming cost V 2 bases and J 1 base, with 12 bases left between them. CDR3 size: 15 residues. The V gene's germline CDR1 is WNHNN and CDR2 SYGVQD (reference sequence). The CDR3 region is CASSETGTESYEQYF. The CDR3 DNA reads as TGCGCCAGCAGTGAGACGGGGACGGAGTCCTACGAGCAGTACTTC.

J is TRBJ2-7 and V is TRBV6-1; D may be TRBD1 or TRBD2 (5 bases each). V was pared by 10 bases and J by 3 bases, with 16 bases between. This CDR3 has 13 residues. Germline lookup yields CDR1 MNHNS and CDR2 SASEGT. CDR3 DNA sequence: TGTGCCACCTCCTACGGGACCAACTACGAGCAGTACTTC. Residues: CATSYGTNYEQYF.

A few counts support this clonotype. The V call is TRBV4-1, the J call TRBJ2-3; 8 nucleotides match TRBD1. Germline V CDR1 and CDR2: MGHRA, YSYEKL. J was trimmed by 4 bases and V by 2 bases; bases with no gene match: 11. The CDR3 has 17 residues. CDR3 bases: TGCGCCAGCAGCCAAAAAGGCCCCCAGGGGGCGGCAGATACGCAGTATTTT. Amino acids: CASSQKGPQGAADTQYF.

This chain joins TRBV20-1 and TRBJ2-3, with 13 positions matching TRBD2. Germline trimming cut 5 bases from V and 5 bases from J; bases unmatched to any gene: 7. This CDR3 has 15 amino acids. Germline CDR1 and CDR2: DFQATT and SNEGSKA (reference sequence). The CDR3 nucleotides are TGCAGTGCTGTCCGGAGGACTAGCGGGAGAGATACGCAGTATTTT. Protein sequence: CSAVRRTSGRDTQYF.

CDR3 sequence (DNA): TGCGCCAGCAGTCGGCAGGAGGGTAAAGAGACCCAGTACTTC. It codes for CASSRQEGKETQYF. The rearrangement uses TRBV4-1 and TRBJ2-5; a weak D match, TRBD2 (6 bases). Looked up from germline, CDR1 is MGHRA and CDR2 is YSYEKL. V was cut by 6 bases and J by 3 bases, with 14 bases left in between. The CDR3 has 14 residues.

The chain joins TRBV29-1 to TRBJ2-2, with 7 bases identical to TRBD1. Germline V gene data show CDR1 as SQVTM and CDR2 as ANQGSEA. This CDR3 has 13 residues. V trimming: 7 bases; J trimming: 1 base; junction bases outside the gene matches: 3. CDR3 coding DNA: TGCAGCGCCGGGACAGAGAACACCGGGGAGCTGTTTTTT. Protein sequence: CSAGTENTGELFF.

This clonotype was recorded once. The genes are TRBV7-9 and TRBJ1-2; D uncertain. The length of the CDR3 is 13 residues. V lost 1 base, J lost 3 bases, and 6 bases lay in between. The germline CDR1 and CDR2 sequences are SEHNR and FQNEAQ (reference sequence). CDR3 amino acids: CASSLDTDYGYTF. The CDR3 DNA reads as TGTGCCAGCAGCTTAGATACCGACTATGGCTACACCTTC.

A few counts support this clonotype. V is TRBV7-9 and J is TRBJ2-1; TRBD2 aligns across 7 bases. V lost 5 bases, J lost 6 bases, and 10 bases stayed unmatched. This CDR3 has 15 amino acids. Germline V CDR1 and CDR2: SEHNR, FQNEAQ (reference sequence). CDR3 DNA sequence: TGTGCCAGCAGCGCCCTAGGCGGGGGAGTCAATGAGCAGTTCTTC. This encodes CASSALGGGVNEQFF.

This clonotype was seen only a few times. The chain couples TRBV5-1 to TRBJ2-1, with 7 bases matching TRBD1. The germline CDR1 and CDR2 sequences are SGHRS and YFSETQ. The J segment lost 7 bases and the V segment lost 3 bases, leaving 13 bases of the junction unmatched. The length of the CDR3 is 16 residues. The DNA of the CDR3 is TGCGCCAGCAGCTCGAAGAGTTCCGGGACAGCGAATGAGCAGTTCTTC. Amino acids: CASSSKSSGTANEQFF. Looking up the rest from reference TRBV5-1 and TRBJ2-1 gives the full variable domain: KAGVTQTPRYLIKTRGQQVTLSCSPISGHRSVSWYQQTPGQGLQFLFEYFSETQRNKGNFPGRFSGRQFSNSRSEMNVSTLELGDSALYLCASSSKSSGTANEQFFGPGTRLTVL.

This clonotype occurred a few times. This sequence joins TRBV11-2 and TRBJ2-7, with D uncertain. This CDR3 is built from 12 residues. CDR1 is SGHAT, CDR2 FQNNGV, per germline. Trimming stripped 4 bases from V and 5 bases from J, with 9 bases between. DNA of the CDR3: TGTGCCAGCAGCTCGGCCCCCCACGAGCAGTACTTC. Translated, it gives CASSSAPHEQYF.

This clonotype has more than one count but fewer than ten. A much larger clone differs by one base, so this may be a read error. The chain recombines TRBV4-1 with TRBJ2-5, with 10 bases that match TRBD2. Germline trimming cut 1 base from V and 11 bases from J; bases unmatched to any gene: 16. CDR1 is MGHRA, CDR2 YSYEKL, per germline. This CDR3 has 17 residues. The DNA for the CDR3 is TGCGCCAGCAGCCAAGCCAGCGGGGGGGCCCTCTACAATGAGCAGTACTTC. Encoded protein: CASSQASGGALYNEQYF.

V is TRBV7-8 and J is TRBJ2-5, with D tentatively TRBD2 (5 bases). The V and J ends lost 5 bases and 2 bases respectively, with 18 bases between them. Germline V lookup: CDR1 SGHVS, CDR2 FQNEAQ. The CDR3 covers 16 residues. CDR3 coding DNA: TGTGCCAGCAGCCCCTTGTCGGGAAGTTGGCAAGAGACCCAGTACTTC. Translating it yields CASSPLSGSWQETQYF.

This clonotype has only a few counts. This chain uses TRBV5-1 with TRBJ2-5; no clear D gene. CDR1 is SGHRS and CDR2 is YFSETQ in the germline V gene. V lost 0 bases, J lost 4 bases, and 10 bases lay in between. The CDR3 sequence is 14 residues long. This CDR3 reads CASSLEVVRETQYF. The DNA for the CDR3 is TGCGCCAGCAGCTTGGAGGTAGTTCGAGAGACCCAGTACTTC.

Only a few counts were recorded for this clonotype. V gene TRBV5-1 combines with J gene TRBJ1-2; D might be TRBD1 (5 bases). The CDR3 is made up of 14 amino acids. Germline V gives CDR1 SGHRS, CDR2 YFSETQ. Trimming removed 8 bases from V and 8 bases from J, with 22 bases in between. CDR3 region: CASAAGQGVEGYTF. CDR3 DNA: TGCGCCAGTGCCGCTGGGCAGGGAGTCGAGGGCTACACCTTC.

In this sample, this clonotype turned up a few times. Mismatch with germline at one junction end may stem from a read error. The V call is TRBV7-7, the J call TRBJ2-5; 9 bases map to TRBD2. The CDR3 totals 15 residues. From germline, CDR1 is SSHAT and CDR2 FNYEAQ (reference sequence). Here the CDR3 reads CASSLAASGAETQYF. Written as DNA, the CDR3 is TGTGCTAGCAGCTTAGCTGCTAGCGGGGCCGAGACCCAGTACTTC.

The gene calls are TRBV18 and TRBJ2-7, with a weak D call TRBD1 (6 bases). The J call is in doubt because the DNA end fits TRBJ2-5 better. The CDR3 sequence is 13 residues long. Germline V gene sequence: CDR1 KGHSH, CDR2 LQKENI. The CDR3 nucleotides read TGTGCCAGCTCACACCGGACAGTAGAGACCCAGTACTTC. This gives the protein CASSHRTVETQYF.

This clonotype was seen only a few times. This rearrangement joins TRBV5-1 to TRBJ2-7; TRBD1 agrees at 9 bases. The CDR3 extends over 15 amino acids. CDR1 and CDR2 (germline): SGHRS, YFSETQ. Germline trimming cut 5 bases from V and 1 base from J; bases unmatched to any gene: 7. The CDR3 here is CASSLRDRASYEQYF. The CDR3, as DNA: TGCGCCAGCAGTCTCCGGGACAGGGCGTCCTACGAGCAGTACTTC.

The sample holds one count of this clonotype. This chain joins TRBV12-3 or TRBV12-4 and TRBJ2-7; 7 bases line up with TRBD2. V lost 2 bases and J lost 4; bases outside the gene matches: 8. The CDR3 length is 15 residues. The CDR3 spells CASSLYGRGPYEQYF. CDR3 bases: TGTGCCAGCAGTTTATATGGGAGGGGACCGTACGAGCAGTACTTC.

The V gene is TRBV7-2, the J gene TRBJ2-5, with 7 bases that match TRBD2. Gene TRBJ2-7 matches the end of the DNA better, so the J call may be wrong. CDR1 and CDR2 from the germline V gene are SGHTA and FQGNSA. The CDR3 spans 14 residues. Here the CDR3 reads CASGMAGVDHEQYF. CDR3 DNA sequence: TGTGCCAGCGGAATGGCGGGAGTAGATCACGAGCAGTACTTC.

The chain uses TRBV12-3 or TRBV12-4 and TRBJ1-1, with a tentative D call TRBD1 (6 bases). V was clipped by 5 bases and J by 3 bases, with 10 bases between them. The CDR3 totals 13 residues. The CDR3 coding sequence is TGTGCCAGCAGTGGGGGACAATACACTGAAGCTTTCTTT. Its protein product is CASSGGQYTEAFF.

The V call is TRBV10-3, the J call TRBJ2-5, with 11 bases identical to TRBD2. The V gene's germline CDR1 is ENHRY and CDR2 SYGVKD. The CDR3 totals 14 residues. V shed 6 bases and J 1 base; nucleotides not matched to a gene: 1. The CDR3 DNA reads TGTGCCATCAGCCTAGCGGGGGGCCAAGAGACCCAGTACTTC. As protein: CAISLAGGQETQYF.

V and J are TRBV12-3 or TRBV12-4 and TRBJ1-6; 9 nucleotides match TRBD1. The V and J ends lost 6 bases and 7 bases, in that order; junction bases with no gene match: 4. The CDR3 contains 14 residues. CDR3 loop: CASSGQGRNSPLHF. CDR3 sequence (DNA): TGTGCCAGCAGCGGACAGGGGAGAAATTCACCCCTCCACTTT.

The rearrangement uses TRBV10-3 and TRBJ2-7; TRBD1 aligns across 12 bases. The J segment lost 4 bases and the V segment lost 2 bases, leaving 3 bases of the junction unmatched. The CDR3 is 15 residues long. CDR1 ENHRY and CDR2 SYGVKD come from the germline V gene. The CDR3 is CAISEGDRGLYEQYF. In DNA, the CDR3 is TGTGCCATCAGTGAGGGGGACAGGGGGCTATACGAGCAGTACTTC.

The chain carries TRBV7-9 and TRBJ1-5, with D perhaps TRBD1 (5 bases). Germline CDR1 SEHNR, CDR2 FQNEAQ (reference sequence). This CDR3 has 15 amino acids. The V end lost 5 bases, the J end lost 0 bases, and 11 bases lay between the germline ends. The CDR3 loop is CASSPGTDSNQPQHF. The CDR3 nucleotides read TGTGCCAGCAGCCCCGGGACGGATAGCAATCAGCCCCAGCATTTT.

This clonotype was counted a few times. V usage is TRBV5-1 and J usage is TRBJ1-1; 11 nucleotides align to TRBD1. The germline V gene has CDR1 SGHRS and CDR2 YFSETQ. The CDR3 has 15 amino acids. V gave up 5 bases and J gave up 4 bases; unmatched junction bases: 7. CDR3 in DNA: TGCGCCAGCAGGCGGACCGGGACAGGGGGCACTGAAGCTTTCTTT. The encoded protein is CASRRTGTGGTEAFF.

This clonotype has more than one count but fewer than ten. This chain connects TRBV29-1 to TRBJ1-2, with D perhaps TRBD1 (5 bases). The CDR3 is made up of 14 amino acids. The germline gives CDR1 SQVTM, CDR2 ANQGSEA. Trimming stripped 4 bases from V and 3 bases from J, with 15 bases between. CDR3 in amino acids: CSVGGGGADYGYTF. CDR3 coding DNA: TGCAGCGTTGGCGGGGGGGGTGCCGACTATGGCTACACCTTC.

This clonotype has more than one count but fewer than ten. The rearrangement links TRBV7-7 to TRBJ1-2; no clear D. This CDR3 contains 12 residues. Germline V gene sequence: CDR1 SSHAT, CDR2 FNYEAQ (reference sequence). CDR3 sequence: CARVIAEYGYTF. Here the CDR3 DNA reads TGTGCTAGAGTAATAGCTGAGTATGGCTACACCTTC.

This clonotype came up a few times. The rearrangement uses TRBV4-1 and TRBJ2-5, with 7 bases lining up with TRBD1. The germline gives CDR1 MGHRA, CDR2 YSYEKL. With 0 bases clipped from V and 5 bases from J, the junction kept 12 bases outside the gene matches. The length of the CDR3 is 17 residues. The CDR3 spells CASSQDRSRGSGETQYF. The DNA for the CDR3 is TGCGCCAGCAGCCAAGATCGAAGCAGGGGGTCGGGGGAGACCCAGTACTTC.

Comments on this clonotype: A read error may account for a junction end that differs from germline. The chain joins TRBV29-1 to TRBJ2-3; TRBD1 aligns across 12 bases. Per the germline V gene, CDR1 is SQVTM and CDR2 is ANQGSEA. The CDR3 length is 15 residues. The CDR3 bases are TGCAGCGTGGTGGGGACAGGGGGCAACCTAGATGCGCAGTATTTT. Translation: CSVVGTGGNLDAQYF.

DNA of the CDR3: TGTGCCATCAGTGAGGTCTCGGGACAGGTTACCGGGGATGAGCAGTTCTTC. This translates into CAISEVSGQVTGDEQFF. The V and J genes are TRBV10-3 and TRBJ2-1, with 8 nucleotides matching TRBD1. V dropped 2 bases and J dropped 8; count of bases not matched to a gene: 14. CDR1 and CDR2 (germline): ENHRY, SYGVKD. The CDR3 contains 17 residues.

This clonotype appeared a few times. The chain is built from TRBV12-3 or TRBV12-4 and TRBJ1-5; TRBD1 matches at 8 bases. The trim removed 6 bases at V and 7 bases at J, leaving 8 bases unmatched. This CDR3 spans 14 amino acids. This CDR3 reads CASSPTGVGQPQHF. CDR3 nucleotide sequence: TGTGCCAGCAGCCCGACAGGGGTGGGCCAGCCCCAGCATTTT.